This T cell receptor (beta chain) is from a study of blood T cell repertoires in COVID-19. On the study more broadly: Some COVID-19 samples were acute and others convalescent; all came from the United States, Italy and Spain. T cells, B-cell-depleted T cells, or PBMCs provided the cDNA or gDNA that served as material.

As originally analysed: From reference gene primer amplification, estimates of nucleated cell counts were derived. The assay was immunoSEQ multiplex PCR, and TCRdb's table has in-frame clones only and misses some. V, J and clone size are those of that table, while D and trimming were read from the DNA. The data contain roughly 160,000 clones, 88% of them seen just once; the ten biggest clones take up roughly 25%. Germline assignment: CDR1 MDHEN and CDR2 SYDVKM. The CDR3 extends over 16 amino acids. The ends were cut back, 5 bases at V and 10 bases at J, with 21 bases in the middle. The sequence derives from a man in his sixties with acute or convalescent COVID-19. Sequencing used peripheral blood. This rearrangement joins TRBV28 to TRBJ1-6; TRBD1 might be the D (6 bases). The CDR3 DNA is TGTGCCAGCAGTATGGCAGGGGAGACTTGGCGGTCACCCCTCCACTTT. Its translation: CASSMAGETWRSPLHF.